This T cell receptor beta chain was recorded in a study of blood T cell repertoires in COVID-19. Study at large: Italy, Spain and the United States were the sources of the convalescent and acute COVID-19 samples. PBMCs, B-cell-depleted T cells, or T cells were the source of the cDNA or gDNA that made up the material.

With V trimmed by 5 bases and J by 4 bases, 17 bases remained unmatched. CDR3 length equals 18 residues. In germline, CDR1 is SEHNR, CDR2 FQNEAQ (reference sequence). In the authors' workflow: Nucleated cell counts were estimated from reference gene primer amplification. Here immunoSEQ multiplex PCR was the method, and the copy in TCRdb shows in-frame clones only, minus some. That table furnishes V, J and clone size, whereas the DNA furnished D and trimming. The sample contains 90,000 to 130,000 clones, about 90% of which appear only once. The receptor was isolated from a human donor in a cohort sampled during active COVID-19. The sample taken for sequencing was peripheral blood. V and J are TRBV7-9 and TRBJ2-1, with 7 bases identical to TRBD1. The CDR3 here is CASSPGQQFLRGYNEQFF. The CDR3 coding sequence is TGTGCCAGCAGCCCGGGACAGCAGTTCCTTAGGGGTTACAATGAGCAGTTCTTC.